A selection of T cell receptor beta chains follows, all from one sample in a study of shared clonotypes between healthy human individuals. The method was immunoSEQ multiplex PCR; TCRdb's version includes in-frame clones alone and lacks a portion of them. The sample records some 2.1 million clones, roughly 95% being singletons. What was sequenced was naive CD8+ T cells from PBMCs. The receptors originated from a man aged 18 to 30 in good health. Some clones in this sample may be carry-over from other donors' samples. The CDR3 runs from the conserved cysteine through the conserved F or W. A D gene is named only where the DNA matches it firmly. Clone size is stated in some rows and not others, as once, few, many or a class when expanded.

16	TRBV9	NA	NA	TRBJ2-1	CASSVDRSPEWNEQFF	TGTGCCAGCAGCGTAGACCGATCCCCCGAGTGGAATGAGCAGTTCTTC
13	TRBV19	NA	TRBD2	TRBJ2-3	CASGTSGTDTQYF	TGTGCCAGCGGGACTAGCGGCACAGATACGCAGTATTTT
15	TRBV6-1	NA	TRBD1	TRBJ2-5	CASTLLDRGGETQYF	TGTGCCAGCACCCTCCTGGACAGGGGAGGAGAGACCCAGTACTTC
15	TRBV19	NA	NA	TRBJ2-1	CASSRGRRGDNEQFF	TGTGCCAGTAGTAGGGGACGGAGAGGGGACAATGAGCAGTTCTTC
14	TRBV15	NA	TRBD2	TRBJ2-7	CATSPSGRSYEQYF	TGTGCCACCAGCCCGAGCGGGAGATCCTACGAGCAGTACTTC
16	TRBV27	NA	TRBD2	TRBJ2-7	CASSPAAGDLSYEQYF	TGTGCCAGCAGCCCCGCGGCGGGGGACCTCTCCTACGAGCAGTACTTC
14	TRBV6-5	NA	NA	TRBJ1-1	CASSPTTGGTEAFF	TGTGCCAGCAGCCCCACAACGGGTGGCACTGAAGCTTTCTTT
14	TRBV28	once	TRBD1	TRBJ2-7	CASTVRTGKGEQYF	TGTGCCAGCACCGTTAGGACAGGGAAGGGGGAGCAGTACTTC
13	TRBV2	NA	TRBD1	TRBJ1-3	CASSAGRGYTIYF	TGTGCCAGCAGTGCTGGCAGGGGGTACACCATATATTTT
13	TRBV28	NA	NA	TRBJ2-7	CASSFGGSYEQYF	TGTGCCAGCAGTTTCGGGGGTTCCTACGAGCAGTACTTC
16	TRBV10-3	few	TRBD1	TRBJ1-3	CAISDRQGEAGNTIYF	TGTGCCATCAGTGACCGACAGGGCGAGGCTGGAAACACCATATATTTT
15	TRBV9	NA	NA	TRBJ2-3	CASRSGRGTTDTQYF	TGTGCCAGCAGGTCGGGGCGCGGGACCACAGATACGCAGTATTTT
12	TRBV6-6	NA	TRBD1	TRBJ2-7	CASSLTGVEQYF	TGTGCCAGCAGTCTAACAGGGGTCGAGCAGTACTTC
13	TRBV29-1	NA	TRBD1	TRBJ1-1	CSVGTGENTEAFF	TGCAGCGTCGGGACAGGAGAAAACACTGAAGCTTTCTTT
14	TRBV11-1	NA	NA	TRBJ1-1	CASSLAGSDTEAFF	TGTGCCAGCAGCTTAGCAGGTTCGGACACTGAAGCTTTCTTT
13	TRBV7-9	NA	NA	TRBJ2-5	CASSPTGRETQYF	TGTGCCAGCAGCCCGACCGGGCGGGAGACCCAGTACTTC
15	TRBV2	once	NA	TRBJ2-7	CASSEGGIVWDEQYF	TGTGCCAGCAGTGAAGGCGGGATAGTGTGGGACGAGCAGTACTTC
15	TRBV28	NA	NA	TRBJ2-7	CASSSWSDTMYEQYF	TGTGCCAGCAGTAGCTGGTCAGATACCATGTACGAGCAGTACTTC
18	TRBV15	NA	TRBD2	TRBJ2-1	CATAGLAEPLLGYNEQFF	TGTGCCACCGCCGGACTAGCGGAGCCCCTATTAGGGTACAATGAGCAGTTCTTC
14	TRBV6-5	NA	NA	TRBJ1-1	CASCYRGACPEAFF	TGTGCCAGTTGCTACCGTGGGGCCTGCCCTGAAGCTTTCTTT
13	TRBV11-2	NA	NA	TRBJ2-7	CASSLDRAYEQYF	TGTGCCAGCAGCTTGGACAGAGCCTACGAGCAGTACTTC
14	TRBV11-2	NA	TRBD2	TRBJ2-1	CASSYLTSSREQFF	TGTGCCAGCAGCTATCTGACTAGCTCGAGGGAGCAGTTCTTC
16	TRBV28	NA	NA	TRBJ1-1	CASSLRAGRRNTEAFF	TGTGCCAGCAGTTTACGGGCAGGCCGACGGAACACTGAAGCTTTCTTT
14	TRBV27	NA	NA	TRBJ1-1	CASSPKGWGTEAFF	TGTGCCAGCAGCCCGAAGGGATGGGGCACTGAAGCTTTCTTT
15	TRBV7-9	NA	TRBD1	TRBJ1-5	CASSLSDRGNQPQHF	TGTGCCAGCAGCTTATCGGACAGGGGCAATCAGCCCCAGCATTTT
13	TRBV2	NA	NA	TRBJ2-7	CASTGAFSYEQYF	TGTGCCAGCACCGGGGCCTTCTCCTACGAGCAGTACTTC
13	TRBV28	NA	NA	TRBJ1-1	CASSGRVNTEAFF	TGTGCCAGCAGTGGTCGGGTGAACACTGAAGCTTTCTTT
18	TRBV2	NA	TRBD2	TRBJ2-1	CASSVSAGERGFDNEQFF	TGTGCCAGCAGTGTCTCGGCGGGAGAAAGGGGTTTTGACAATGAGCAGTTCTTC
14	TRBV27	NA	NA	TRBJ2-7	CASSLRGGSYEQYF	TGTGCCAGCAGTTTAAGAGGGGGCTCCTACGAGCAGTACTTC
15	TRBV2	NA	NA	TRBJ1-1	CASSNFRAVHTEAFF	TGTGCCAGCAGTAACTTCAGAGCAGTGCACACTGAAGCTTTCTTT
14	TRBV5-5	NA	TRBD2	TRBJ2-5	CASSFIAGEETQYF	TGTGCCAGCAGCTTCATAGCGGGAGAAGAGACCCAGTACTTC
15	TRBV9	NA	TRBD2	TRBJ2-3	CASSTSGRVADTQYF	TGTGCCAGCAGCACAAGCGGGAGGGTGGCAGATACGCAGTATTTT
15	TRBV29-1	NA	TRBD1	TRBJ2-2	CSVGMTGGKTGELFF	TGCAGCGTTGGGATGACAGGGGGCAAGACCGGGGAGCTGTTTTTT
13	TRBV25-1	NA	NA	TRBJ2-7	CASRGQGSYEQYF	TGTGCCAGTAGAGGCCAGGGTTCCTACGAGCAGTACTTC
14	TRBV15	NA	NA	TRBJ2-2	CATSNPGAFGELFF	TGTGCCACCAGCAACCCCGGGGCGTTCGGGGAGCTGTTTTTT
12	TRBV27	NA	NA	TRBJ2-7	CASSFKGNEQYF	TGTGCCAGCAGTTTCAAGGGAAACGAGCAGTACTTC
14	TRBV7-8	NA	NA	TRBJ2-1	CASSLGDAYNEQFF	TGTGCCAGCAGCTTAGGGGACGCTTACAATGAGCAGTTCTTC
13	TRBV27	NA	NA	TRBJ2-6	CASRRVGANVLTF	TGTGCCAGCAGGAGGGTTGGGGCCAACGTCCTGACTTTC
16	TRBV5-1	NA	NA	TRBJ2-2	CASSLGLAYNTGELFF	TGCGCCAGCAGCTTGGGGCTAGCGTACAACACCGGGGAGCTGTTTTTT
13	TRBV7-8	NA	NA	TRBJ2-7	CASSFGLDIEQYF	TGTGCCAGCAGCTTCGGATTGGACATCGAGCAGTACTTC
15	TRBV7-9	NA	NA	TRBJ1-2	CASSLVGRQGDGYTF	TGTGCCAGCAGCTTAGTTGGGAGGCAGGGAGATGGCTACACCTTC
15	TRBV10-3	NA	NA	TRBJ1-1	CAISPYKGRNTEAFF	TGTGCCATCAGCCCGTACAAGGGGCGGAACACTGAAGCTTTCTTT
12	TRBV6-6	NA	NA	TRBJ2-7	CASSYSRYEQYF	TGTGCCAGCAGTTACTCGCGGTACGAGCAGTACTTC
15	TRBV19	NA	TRBD2	TRBJ2-1	CASSITSGTYNEQFF	TGTGCCAGTAGTATAACTAGCGGTACCTACAATGAGCAGTTCTTC
14	TRBV4-2	NA	TRBD2	TRBJ2-1	CASSLAGEGNEQFF	TGTGCCAGCAGCCTAGCGGGAGAAGGCAATGAGCAGTTCTTC
16	TRBV7-8	NA	NA	TRBJ2-3	CASLPGIGGAGDTQYF	TGTGCCAGCCTCCCGGGAATAGGGGGGGCTGGAGATACGCAGTATTTT
15	TRBV9	NA	NA	TRBJ2-3	CASSSQWGGTDTQYF	TGTGCCAGCAGCTCCCAATGGGGGGGCACAGATACGCAGTATTTT
13	TRBV15	NA	NA	TRBJ2-3	CATSRDKGSTQYF	TGTGCCACCAGCAGAGATAAGGGTAGCACGCAGTATTTT
15	TRBV25-1	NA	TRBD1	TRBJ2-1	CASSAGTGFYNEQFF	TGTGCCAGCAGTGCCGGGACAGGTTTCTACAATGAGCAGTTCTTC
15	TRBV7-9	NA	TRBD1	TRBJ1-5	CASSQQGNSNQPQHF	TGTGCCAGCAGTCAACAGGGGAATAGCAATCAGCCCCAGCATTTT
23	TRBV5-1	NA	TRBD2	TRBJ2-1	CASSFFDRVKTSGNYSSYNEQFF	TGCGCCAGCAGCTTCTTTGACAGGGTAAAGACTAGCGGGAATTACAGCTCCTACAATGAGCAGTTCTTC
14	TRBV19	NA	NA	TRBJ1-5	CASSLRDHIQPQHF	TGTGCCAGTAGTTTACGGGACCATATTCAGCCCCAGCATTTT
15	TRBV11-2	NA	NA	TRBJ2-7	CASSRTQGGRGEQYF	TGTGCCAGCAGCAGGACACAGGGTGGGCGAGGCGAGCAGTACTTC